Included here is one T cell receptor beta chain sequence, with context. This sample was taken from a study of T cell changes during pregnancy in multiple sclerosis. The table came from immunoSEQ multiplex PCR; TCRdb's copy has only in-frame clones and leaves some out. The sample lists about 50,000 clones, approximately 90% occurring once. Germline V CDR1 and CDR2: MNHEY, SMNVEV (reference sequence). J lost 15 bases, V lost 5 bases, and 12 bases had no gene match. There are 14 residues in the CDR3. Specimen: CD4+ T cells from peripheral blood mononuclear cells, collected before pregnancy. This receptor was taken from a female donor with multiple sclerosis, enrolled in a pregnancy study. This chain links TRBV27 with TRBJ2-1; 11 nucleotides agree with TRBD2. The CDR3 is CASSPLAGGLPGFF. In DNA, the CDR3 is TGTGCCAGCAGTCCATTAGCGGGAGGGCTCCCGGGGTTCTTC.